This T cell receptor (beta chain) emerged from a study of cytomegalovirus exposure and HLA in healthy donors. Across the whole study: Researchers found that roughly 77% of just under 400 genotyped donors fell within the Caucasian-associated ancestry cluster.

As for this clone: Its antigen is as yet unknown.

Study-wide results and caveats: In a later analysis, a missense DCLRE1C variant was linked to TCR beta V- and J-gene trimming.

The PCR ran on 60 Vbeta and 13 Jbeta primers. Assay: immunoSEQ multiplex PCR; the TCRdb copy retains only in-frame clones and omits some. The data contain about 190,000 clones, approximately 79% of them singletons. Trimming shortened V by 3 bases and J by 1 base, and 10 bases separated the two germline ends. The CDR3 is 14 residues long. CDR1 and CDR2 (germline): SGHRS, YFSETQ. This receptor was identified in a woman under 30 in good health and CMV-seronegative. This sequence joins TRBV5-1 and TRBJ1-1; no definite D call. The source material was PBMCs. For the CDR3, the DNA is TGCGCCAGCAGCTGGCGGGCGGGGAACACTGAAGCTTTCTTT. Its protein product is CASSWRAGNTEAFF.